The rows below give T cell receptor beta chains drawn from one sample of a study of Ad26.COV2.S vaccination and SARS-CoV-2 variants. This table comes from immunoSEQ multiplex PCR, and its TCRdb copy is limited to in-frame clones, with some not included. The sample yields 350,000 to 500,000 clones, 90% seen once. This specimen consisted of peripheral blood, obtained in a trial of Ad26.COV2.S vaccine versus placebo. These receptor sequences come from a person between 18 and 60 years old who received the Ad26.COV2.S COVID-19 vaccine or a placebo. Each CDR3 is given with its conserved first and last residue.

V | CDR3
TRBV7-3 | CASSGASRETQYF
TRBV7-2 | CASSSGLGAYEQYF
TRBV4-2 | CASSQDQLAGGRSSRTDTQYF
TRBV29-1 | CSVYELAGSYEQYF
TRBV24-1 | CATSDSGSLGDTQYF
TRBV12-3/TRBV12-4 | CASSLGWGDEQFF
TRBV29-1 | CSVEVGAYEQYF
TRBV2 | CAGQADSNQPQHF
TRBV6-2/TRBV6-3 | CASSLPGRGWYF
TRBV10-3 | CAISETWGTEQGYTF
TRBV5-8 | CASSLSRTGELFF
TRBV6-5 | CASRTQGGTEAFF
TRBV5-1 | CASSQGTGGVEAFF
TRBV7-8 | CASSPPNYEQYF
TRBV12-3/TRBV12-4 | CASRGLAGGEQFF
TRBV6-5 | CATGLDRETQYF
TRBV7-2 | CASSLVQGASYYGYTF
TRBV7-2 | CASSLIRAGVGYPQHF
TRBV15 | CATSRDTMGLEPQHF
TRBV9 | CASSVGLGGESSYEQYF
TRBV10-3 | CAISEERARSNEKLFF
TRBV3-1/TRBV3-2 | CASSPGPWDVEQYF
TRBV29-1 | CSVVVAGPMTYNEQFF
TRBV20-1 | CSASRWRPDSYEQYF
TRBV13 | CASSLGGADYRSPLHF
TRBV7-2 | CASSLVWGRALVTQYF
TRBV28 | CASTPGSGDFYGYTF
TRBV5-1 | CASSLSGGTDTQYF
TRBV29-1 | CSVEGGAGANVLTF
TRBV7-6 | CASSPVGGVTYEQYF
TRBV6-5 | CASSRWTSGGNEQFF
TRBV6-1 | CASSEVDRVGNEQFF
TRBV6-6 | CASSYQTPEQYF
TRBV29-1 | CSVEDRQAEQFF
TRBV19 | CASEGASNEKLFF
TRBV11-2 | CASSRGTVNNQPQHF
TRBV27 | CASSQLTSRGEQYF
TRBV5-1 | CASSRDRSSYNEQFF
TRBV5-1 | CASGTSGFNEQFF
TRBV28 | CASGGAGVSPYEQYF
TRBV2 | CASSGGRYEQYF
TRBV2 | CASRDKRNSYNEQFF
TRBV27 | CASGQGASEQYF
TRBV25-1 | CASSEPSGGSGGELFF
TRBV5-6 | CASSLPGQQYEQYF
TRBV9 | CASESLARTGELFF
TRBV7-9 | CASSPTGGRAPNSYEQYF
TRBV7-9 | CASTRLSGGSSYNEQFF
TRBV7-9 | CASSFGQNNEQFF
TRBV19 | CASSIDLTGGAHSDEQFF
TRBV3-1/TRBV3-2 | CASSQDGSRASGSTDTQYF
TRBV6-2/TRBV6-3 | CASSFGPYEQYF
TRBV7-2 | CASSLNRALGGRVYNEQFF
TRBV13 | CASSKGLAGVSEQYF
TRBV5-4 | CASSFSGYNEQFF